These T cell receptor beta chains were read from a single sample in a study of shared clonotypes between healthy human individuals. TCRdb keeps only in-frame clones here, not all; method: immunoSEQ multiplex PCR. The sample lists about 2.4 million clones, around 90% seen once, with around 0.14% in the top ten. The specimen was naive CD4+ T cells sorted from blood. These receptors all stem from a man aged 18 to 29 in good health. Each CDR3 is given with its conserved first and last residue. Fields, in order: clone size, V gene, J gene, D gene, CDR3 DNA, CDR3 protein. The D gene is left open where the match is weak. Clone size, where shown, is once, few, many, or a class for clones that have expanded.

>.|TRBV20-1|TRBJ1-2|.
TGCAGTGCTGCCAGAATAGGAGGCTACACCTTC
CSAARIGGYTF
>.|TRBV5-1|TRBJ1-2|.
TGCGCCAGCAGCCCGACAGCGGACCCTATTGGCTACACCTTC
CASSPTADPIGYTF
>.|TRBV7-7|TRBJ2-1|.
TGTGCTAGCAGCTTAGGGTCAGGTAGAGAGCAGTTCTTC
CASSLGSGREQFF
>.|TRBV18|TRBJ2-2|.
TGTGCCAGCTCACCACAGGGGGGGACGGACACCGGGGAGCTGTTTTTT
CASSPQGGTDTGELFF
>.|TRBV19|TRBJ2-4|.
TGTGCCAGTAGTATAGATCTAAGAGGGGTAGCCAAAAACATTCAGTACTTC
CASSIDLRGVAKNIQYF
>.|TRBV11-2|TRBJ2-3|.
TGTGCCAGCAGCTTCACCGGGGCGGGAGATACGCAGTATTTT
CASSFTGAGDTQYF
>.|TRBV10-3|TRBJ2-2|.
TGTGCCACCCCCAGCGACCCGAACACCGGGGAGCTGTTTTTT
CATPSDPNTGELFF
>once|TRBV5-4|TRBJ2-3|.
TGTGCCAGCAGCTTGTTCAGGGTACACACAGATACGCAGTATTTT
CASSLFRVHTDTQYF
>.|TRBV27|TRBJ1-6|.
TGTGCCAGCAGTTTATCAATCGACAGGCAGGTTTGGCATTCACCCCTCCACTTT
CASSLSIDRQVWHSPLHF
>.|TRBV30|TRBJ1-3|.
TGTGCCTGGAGTCCGACCGGCGCCTACTCTGGAAACACCATATATTTT
CAWSPTGAYSGNTIYF
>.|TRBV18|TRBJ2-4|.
TGTGCCAGCTCACCGCTCAAAAGGCTAGCCAAAAACATTCAGTACTTC
CASSPLKRLAKNIQYF
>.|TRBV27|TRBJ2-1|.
TGTGCCAGCAGTTTGTGGGGTGGCGGAAGGAATGAGCAGTTCTTC
CASSLWGGGRNEQFF
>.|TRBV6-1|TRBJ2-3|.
TGTGCCAGCAGTCCCCGGGGTTCCCGACCAGATACGCAGTATTTT
CASSPRGSRPDTQYF
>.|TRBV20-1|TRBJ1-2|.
TGCAGTGCTAGTTCGGGCGGCTACACCTTC
CSASSGGYTF
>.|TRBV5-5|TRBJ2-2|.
TGTGCCGGAAAGCAGGAATTCGGGACCGGGGAGCTGTTTTTT
CAGKQEFGTGELFF
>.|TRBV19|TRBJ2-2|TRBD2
TGTGCCAGTAGTATCCGGGGGGTGGCCGGGGAGCTGTTTTTT
CASSIRGVAGELFF
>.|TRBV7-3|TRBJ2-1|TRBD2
TGTGCCAGCAGCCAGGGGACTAGCCCATACAATGAGCAGTTCTTC
CASSQGTSPYNEQFF